A selection of T cell receptor beta chains follows, all from one sample in a study. MiXCR, run by TCRdb on the reads, gives a single entry per CDR3 protein. The sample includes roughly 7,100 distinct CDR3 sequences, around 32% of them seen just once. Sequencing was carried out using blood. Receptors originate from a human donor. Both conserved end residues are part of each CDR3. The D gene is left open where the match is weak. The size entry is marked missing in some rows and otherwise reads once, few, many or a size class.

CDR3 DNA	CDR3 protein	J gene	D gene	V gene	clone size
TGCAGTGCTAGCGGGAGTTACGAGCAGTACTTC	CSASGSYEQYF	TRBJ2-7	-	TRBV20-1	-
TGTGCCTCAACCACTAGCGGGATCACCTACAATGAGCAGTTCTTC	CASTTSGITYNEQFF	TRBJ2-1	TRBD2	TRBV30	-
TGTGCCAGCAGCCAACTCCCCCAGGGGGCTGTGGGTACGCAGTATTTT	CASSQLPQGAVGTQYF	TRBJ2-3	TRBD1	TRBV4-2	many
TGCAGCGTTGTTGGCTCCTACAATGAGCAGTTCTTC	CSVVGSYNEQFF	TRBJ2-1	-	TRBV29-1	medium-sized
TGTGCCAGTAGTATGTTAGACAGCAATCAGCCCCGGCATTTT	CASSMLDSNQPRHF	TRBJ1-5	-	TRBV19	-
TGTGCCAGCAGCCAAGAAACGGGAGGGCACCCAGATACGCAGTATTTT	CASSQETGGHPDTQYF	TRBJ2-3	TRBD2	TRBV4-2	few
TGTGCCAGCATTACAGGGGTCTACGAGCAGTACTTC	CASITGVYEQYF	TRBJ2-7	TRBD1	TRBV25-1	-
TGTGCCAGCAGGGGACAGACGAACACTGAAGCTTTCTTT	CASRGQTNTEAFF	TRBJ1-1	TRBD1	TRBV25-1	medium-sized
TGCAGCGTTGCGGGACAGAATGGCTACACCTTC	CSVAGQNGYTF	TRBJ1-2	TRBD1	TRBV29-1	-
TGCAGCGTTGAGTCTAGCCCAGAGACCCAGTACTTC	CSVESSPETQYF	TRBJ2-5	-	TRBV29-1	-
TGTGCCAGCTCAGCGACAGGGGTGGACACCATATATTTT	CASSATGVDTIYF	TRBJ1-3	TRBD1	TRBV18	medium-sized
TGTGCCAGCTCCCGGGAGACCTCCTACGAGCAGTACTTC	CASSRETSYEQYF	TRBJ2-7	-	TRBV18	once
TGTGCCAGCAGCCAATTAGGGACAGGGCCTGAAAAACTGTTTTTT	CASSQLGTGPEKLFF	TRBJ1-4	TRBD1	TRBV14	many
TGCGCCAGCAGGAGGAGCATTCTGGAGACCCAGTACTTC	CASRRSILETQYF	TRBJ2-5	-	TRBV5-1	-
TGCAGTGCCTCGTCAGGGTTTAATGAAAAACTGTTTTTT	CSASSGFNEKLFF	TRBJ1-4	-	TRBV20-1	medium-sized
TGTGCCAGCAGCCAAGGTGCGCTGGCGGGAGGATATTACAATGAGCAGTTCTTC	CASSQGALAGGYYNEQFF	TRBJ2-1	TRBD2	TRBV4-2	many
TGTGCCAGCAGCCAAGTCTCGGGACAGGCCCAGGCCCAGCATTTT	CASSQVSGQAQAQHF	TRBJ1-5	TRBD1	TRBV4-2	medium-sized
TGCAGTGCTCGGGACTATTACAATGAGCAGTTCTTC	CSARDYYNEQFF	TRBJ2-1	TRBD2	TRBV20-1	many
TGCAGCCCGACTGAGAACACTGAAGCTTTCTTT	CSPTENTEAFF	TRBJ1-1	-	TRBV29-1	-
TGCAGCGTTGGCTTGGGACGGGGGAACACCGGGGAGCTGTTTTTT	CSVGLGRGNTGELFF	TRBJ2-2	-	TRBV29-1	medium-sized
TGCAGTGCTGGCGCAGCGCGCGGGGAAGGAAACACCATATATTTT	CSAGAARGEGNTIYF	TRBJ1-3	-	TRBV20-1	few
TGCAGCGCGGTTGGGGGGAGGAACACTGAAGCTTTCTTT	CSAVGGRNTEAFF	TRBJ1-1	-	TRBV29-1	-
TGCAGTTACTCATCAGAGATTTCACCCCTCCACTTT	CSYSSEISPLHF	TRBJ1-6	-	TRBV20-1	once
TGCAGCGCTGTACGGGACAGGGCGAACACTGAAGCTTTCTTT	CSAVRDRANTEAFF	TRBJ1-1	TRBD1	TRBV29-1	many
TGTGCCAGCAGCCAAGTGGGGACAGCCATAGATACGCAGTATTTT	CASSQVGTAIDTQYF	TRBJ2-3	TRBD1	TRBV4-2	medium-sized
TGTGCCAGCTCACCGGGACAAAGGAACACTGAAGCTTTCTTT	CASSPGQRNTEAFF	TRBJ1-1	-	TRBV18	medium-sized
TGTGCCAGCAGCCAAGATCCAGCTAACTATGGCTACACCTTC	CASSQDPANYGYTF	TRBJ1-2	-	TRBV4-2	-
TGCAGCGTTTTAGGGGATTCTGGCTACACCTTC	CSVLGDSGYTF	TRBJ1-2	-	TRBV29-1	medium-sized
TGCAGCGTTTGGCCCGACAGGGAGTTCTATGGCTACACCTTC	CSVWPDREFYGYTF	TRBJ1-2	TRBD1	TRBV29-1	many
TGTGCCAGCAGCCCACCGGTGGGCTCTGGAAACACCATATATTTT	CASSPPVGSGNTIYF	TRBJ1-3	-	TRBV4-2	many
TGTGCCAGCAGCCCCCGGAACCTATGGGTAGGAACTGAAGCTTTCTTT	CASSPRNLWVGTEAFF	TRBJ1-1	-	TRBV14	medium-sized
TGCAGTGCCCGCCACAGGGCAACTAATGAAAAACTGTTTTTT	CSARHRATNEKLFF	TRBJ1-4	-	TRBV20-1	medium-sized
TGCAGCGTTGAAGGAGGTGCAGGGGCGATAAATGAGCAGTTCTTC	CSVEGGAGAINEQFF	TRBJ2-1	-	TRBV29-1	medium-sized
TGCAGCGCCTGGGACAGCCGAACACCTTCTGGCTATGGCTACACCTTC	CSAWDSRTPSGYGYTF	TRBJ1-2	TRBD1	TRBV29-1	many
TGTGCCAGCGGCCCGGACAGGGGGCGCGGGAACACTGAAGCTTTCTTT	CASGPDRGRGNTEAFF	TRBJ1-1	TRBD1	TRBV4-2	many
TGTGCCAGCAGGTCCTGGGACAGGCACGAGCATTTCTTC	CASRSWDRHEHFF	TRBJ2-1	TRBD1	TRBV12-3/TRBV12-4	once
TGTGCCAGCAGCCAAGAAGGGGGCTACACCTTC	CASSQEGGYTF	TRBJ1-2	-	TRBV4-2	medium-sized
TGCAGCGGAGCGGGACAAAGTACTGAAGCTTTCTTT	CSGAGQSTEAFF	TRBJ1-1	-	TRBV29-1	medium-sized
TGTGCCAGCAGCCCGACTAGCGGGAAGTCCGATGAGCAGTTCTTC	CASSPTSGKSDEQFF	TRBJ2-1	TRBD2	TRBV3-1	once